This T cell receptor beta chain was observed in a study of T cells in Graves' hyperthyroidism and ophthalmopathy. Trimming shortened V by 0 bases and J by 2 bases, and 8 bases separated the two germline ends. CDR1 and CDR2 from the germline V gene are PRHDT and FYEKMQ (reference sequence). The CDR3 has 15 amino acids. This clonotype was counted ten times or more. Using RNA transcripts as the source, TCR beta CDR3 regions were amplified. The TCR CDR3 was amplified in a first-round RT-PCR using the HTBI primer set. TCRdb re-called the multiplex PCR reads through MiXCR, storing one row per CDR3 protein. This sample has approximately 600,000 distinct CDR3 sequences, with about 14% found just once.

Sequencing was done on a sample of blood. The receptor was derived from a woman aged 18-30 years with Graves' ophthalmopathy. The chain has TRBV13 and TRBJ1-5; a weak D match, TRBD1 (5 bases). As DNA, the CDR3 is TGTGCCAGCAGCTTAGGCCCCAGGGGCAATCAGCCCCAGCATTTT. It encodes CASSLGPRGNQPQHF. The whole variable domain, filled in from reference TRBV13 and TRBJ1-5, reads AAGVIQSPRHLIKEKRETATLKCYPIPRHDTVYWYQQGPGQDPQFLISFYEKMQSDKGSIPDRFSAQQFSDYHSELNMSSLELGDSALYFCASSLGPRGNQPQHFGDGTRLSIL.